Presented here are 32 T cell receptor beta chains from one specimen sequenced in a study of Graves' ophthalmopathy and Graves' hyperthyroidism. The TCR beta CDR3 regions underwent amplification from RNA transcripts. HTBI-primed first-round RT-PCR preceded second-round multiplex PCR. TCRdb re-derived calls from the multiplex PCR reads in MiXCR, one entry per CDR3 protein. This sample has some 210,000 distinct CDR3 sequences; about 32% occur once, and the top ten carry around 10%. Sequenced input: peripheral blood. The receptors come from a man in his fifties with Graves' ophthalmopathy.

The rearrangement joins TRBV25-1 to TRBJ1-5, with a weak D call TRBD1 (6 bases). Trimming stripped 3 bases from V and 3 bases from J, with 9 bases between. This CDR3 is 14 amino acids long. The V gene's germline CDR1 is MGHDK and CDR2 SYGVNS. The CDR3 DNA sequence: TGTGCCAGCAGTGATACAGGGAACAATCAGCCCCAGCATTTT. Translated: CASSDTGNNQPQHF.

In its sample, this clonotype was seen many times. This chain connects TRBV6-1 to TRBJ2-7; no definite D call. V lost 1 base and J lost 2, with 6 bases in between. The CDR3 spans 13 residues. Germline V gene data show CDR1 as MNHNS and CDR2 as SASEGT. This CDR3 reads CASSEGGTYEQYF. CDR3 in DNA: TGTGCCAGCAGTGAAGGGGGAACCTACGAGCAGTACTTC.

This clonotype has just one count. This chain links TRBV11-2 with TRBJ1-2, with unresolved D. CDR3 length: 18 residues. Germline CDR1 and CDR2: SGHAT and FQNNGV. The ends were cut back, 0 bases at V and 0 bases at J, with 17 bases in the middle. This CDR3 is CASSLEASPGNPNYGYTF. The CDR3 DNA is TGTGCCAGCAGCTTAGAGGCGTCGCCAGGAAATCCTAACTATGGCTACACCTTC.

This clonotype was observed a few times. The rearrangement joins TRBV19 to TRBJ2-7; TRBD2 is a possible D gene (6 bases). CDR1 is LNHDA and CDR2 is SQIVND in the germline V gene (reference sequence). The CDR3 runs 14 residues. Trimming cost V 0 bases and J 7 bases, with 13 bases left between them. CDR3 sequence reads: CASSIDALAGEQYF. CDR3 nucleotides: TGTGCCAGTAGTATAGATGCACTAGCTGGTGAGCAGTACTTC.

J is TRBJ2-7 and V is TRBV6-4; D not resolved. This CDR3 is 17 amino acids long. The V end was cut by 6 bases, the J end by 3 bases, with 24 bases between. Germline V gene lookup returns CDR1 MRHNA and CDR2 SNTAGT. CDR3 DNA sequence: TGTGCCAGCAGCGACCCTCTGCGTGCAGTAAGTAACTACGAGCAGTACTTC. Residues: CASSDPLRAVSNYEQYF.

In this sample, this clonotype turned up many times. V and J are TRBV7-8 and TRBJ1-5; tentative D call: TRBD1 (6 bases). The CDR3 extends over 15 amino acids. The V gene lost 1 base and the J gene lost 6 bases, with 13 bases spanning the gap. Germline CDR1 SGHVS, CDR2 FQNEAQ. In DNA form, the CDR3 reads TGTGCCAGCAGCTTAGAGGGGGGGGGTACTCAGCCCCAGCATTTT. This codes for CASSLEGGGTQPQHF.

The chain recombines TRBV12-3 or TRBV12-4 with TRBJ2-1; 8 bases align to TRBD2. This CDR3 comprises 14 residues. V lost 8 bases and J lost 8; bases outside the gene matches: 11. The CDR3 region has the DNA TGTGCCAGCTCTTTCCGGGAGGGCCGCTATGAGCAGTTCTTC. This translates into CASSFREGRYEQFF.

This clonotype was counted ten times or more. The rearrangement links TRBV7-9 to TRBJ1-1; D remains ambiguous. V lost 1 base and J 11 bases, leaving 11 bases between the germline ends. The CDR3 covers 12 residues. CDR1 and CDR2 (germline): SEHNR, FQNEAQ (reference sequence). CDR3: CASSLDFAGAFF. DNA of the CDR3: TGTGCCAGCAGCTTAGATTTCGCCGGGGCTTTCTTT. Full variable domain (remainder filled in from reference TRBV7-9 and TRBJ1-1): DTGVSQNPRHKITKRGQNVTFRCDPISEHNRLYWYRQTLGQGPEFLTYFQNEAQLEKSRLLSDRFSAERPKGSFSTLEIQRTEQGDSAMYLCASSLDFAGAFFGQGTRLTVV.

This chain connects TRBV28 to TRBJ2-7; 8 positions match TRBD2. With V trimmed by 5 bases and J by 6 bases, 6 bases remained unmatched. CDR1 and CDR2 from the germline V gene are MDHEN and SYDVKM. The CDR3 extends over 13 amino acids. This CDR3 is CASSVGLGSEQYF. The CDR3 DNA reads as TGTGCCAGCAGTGTGGGACTAGGGTCCGAGCAGTACTTC.

This clonotype was seen at least ten times. The genes are TRBV6-1 and TRBJ1-5, with D possibly being TRBD1 (5 bases). The CDR3 has 15 amino acids. Germline V CDR1 and CDR2: MNHNS, SASEGT. V was cut by 4 bases and J by 4 bases, with 14 bases left in between. The CDR3: CASSVGGEGNQPQHF. Written as DNA, the CDR3 is TGTGCCAGCAGTGTCGGGGGAGAGGGAAATCAGCCCCAGCATTTT.

V usage is TRBV5-1 and J usage is TRBJ1-1, with no clear D. This CDR3 region has 12 residues. V lost 2 bases and J lost 4, with 6 bases in between. Germline CDR1 is SGHRS and CDR2 is YFSETQ. CDR3 nucleotide sequence: TGCGCCAGCAGCTTCGACGGCACTGAAGCTTTCTTT. Encoded protein: CASSFDGTEAFF.

This chain joins TRBV11-3 and TRBJ2-7; TRBD2 agrees at 8 bases. V lost 7 bases, J lost 6 bases, and 8 bases stayed unmatched. The germline V gene has CDR1 SGHNT and CDR2 YENEEA. The length of the CDR3 is 13 residues. The CDR3 bases are TGTGCCAGCACCCCCGGGACTAGGGTCGAGCAGTACTTC. Translated: CASTPGTRVEQYF.

This clonotype was found many times. The chain is built from TRBV4-1 and TRBJ2-5; D perhaps matches TRBD2 (5 bases). With 3 bases removed from V and 1 base from J, the gap between germline ends came to 12 bases. The CDR3 has 15 residues. Germline CDR1 reads MGHRA; CDR2 reads YSYEKL. CDR3 bases: TGCGCCAGCAGCCACGAGAGGAGGACCCAAGAGACCCAGTACTTC. Protein: CASSHERRTQETQYF.

This clonotype has ten or more counts. The chain is built from TRBV3-1 and TRBJ1-2, with 7 bases aligning to TRBD1. CDR3 size: 15 residues. Germline CDR1 is LGHDT and CDR2 is YNNKEL (reference sequence). V shed 4 bases and J 4 bases; nucleotides not matched to a gene: 9. The CDR3 sequence: CASSLGTAPLYGYTF. CDR3 coding DNA: TGTGCCAGCAGCCTCGGGACAGCCCCCCTCTATGGCTACACCTTC.

This clonotype showed up many times. The chain is built from TRBV28 and TRBJ2-7, with D possibly being TRBD1 or TRBD2 (6 bases each). This CDR3 comprises 15 residues. CDR1 MDHEN and CDR2 SYDVKM come from the germline V gene. V lost 5 bases and J lost 3, with 17 bases in between. Written as DNA, the CDR3 is TGTGCCAGCAGTACCCCTGGCAGGGGACTCTACGAGCAGTACTTC. This encodes CASSTPGRGLYEQYF.

This clonotype was seen at least ten times. V and J are TRBV19 and TRBJ2-7, with 14 bases lining up with TRBD2. After removal of 4 bases from V and 7 bases from J, the junction contained 15 bases not matched to a gene. The germline CDR1 and CDR2 sequences are LNHDA and SQIVND (reference sequence). CDR3 length: 18 residues. CDR3 sequence reads: CASSRGTSGSTISREQYF. CDR3 DNA sequence: TGTGCCAGTAGTAGAGGGACTAGCGGGAGTACTATTTCGAGGGAGCAGTACTTC.

This clonotype was seen at least ten times. This chain uses TRBV7-9 with TRBJ2-7; D may match TRBD1 or TRBD2 (5 bases each). Trimming stripped 5 bases from V and 7 bases from J, with 21 bases between. The length of the CDR3 is 15 residues. CDR1 SEHNR and CDR2 FQNEAQ come from the germline V gene (reference sequence). The CDR3 coding sequence is TGTGCCAGCAGCCGGAAGGGGACCGAAGAGAGAGAGCAGTACTTC. Its protein product is CASSRKGTEEREQYF. Full variable domain (rest looked up from reference TRBV7-9 and TRBJ2-7): DTGVSQNPRHKITKRGQNVTFRCDPISEHNRLYWYRQTLGQGPEFLTYFQNEAQLEKSRLLSDRFSAERPKGSFSTLEIQRTEQGDSAMYLCASSRKGTEEREQYFGPGTRLTVT.

This clonotype showed up many times. The CDR3 reads CASLLAPYGYTF. The CDR3 DNA reads as TGTGCCAGCCTCCTCGCCCCCTATGGCTACACCTTC. This rearrangement joins TRBV19 to TRBJ1-2; D is uncertain. Germline V lookup: CDR1 LNHDA, CDR2 SQIVND (reference sequence). Trimming stripped 9 bases from V and 4 bases from J, with 12 bases between. This CDR3 has 12 amino acids.

This clonotype was found many times. A junction end diverges from the germline sequence, so it may reflect a read error. V is TRBV19 and J is TRBJ2-5; D is possibly TRBD2 (6 bases). The CDR3 extends over 14 amino acids. Germline loops: CDR1 LNHDA, CDR2 SQIVND (reference sequence). CDR3 region: CASSMDPGGETRYF. The CDR3, as DNA: TGTGCCAGTAGTATGGACCCTGGCGGGGAGACCCGGTACTTC.

The rearrangement joins TRBV15 to TRBJ2-5; D ambiguous. Per the germline V gene, CDR1 is LNHNV and CDR2 is YYDKDF (reference sequence). With 5 bases removed from V and 5 bases from J, the gap between germline ends came to 12 bases. The CDR3 contains 13 residues. Here the CDR3 DNA reads TGTGCCACCAGCCGAGCCTTAGTTGAGACCCAGTACTTC. Its protein product is CATSRALVETQYF.

The V and J genes are TRBV6-2 or TRBV6-3 and TRBJ2-5, with TRBD1 as a possible D gene (6 bases). The CDR3 is made up of 13 amino acids. Trimming cost V 7 bases and J 5 bases, with 14 bases left between them. Germline V gene sequence: CDR1 MNHEY, CDR2 SVGEGT. CDR3 coding DNA: TGTGCCAGCATACCACAGGGTGGGGAGACCCAGTACTTC. Its protein product is CASIPQGGETQYF.

This clonotype came up many times. The V gene is TRBV7-9, the J gene TRBJ2-7; D not certain. From germline, CDR1 is SEHNR and CDR2 FQNEAQ (reference sequence). Trimming cost V 5 bases and J 3 bases, with 20 bases left between them. The CDR3 has 16 amino acids. For the CDR3, the DNA is TGTGCCAGCAGCCTCGATGGGTTAGATCTGTTCTACGAGCAGTACTTC. It encodes CASSLDGLDLFYEQYF.

The sample holds many counts of this clonotype. This rearrangement joins TRBV6-1 to TRBJ1-2; D is perhaps TRBD1 (5 bases). Germline V gene lookup returns CDR1 MNHNS and CDR2 SASEGT. Trimming took 2 bases from V and 8 from J, leaving 12 bases between them. The CDR3 totals 13 residues. The CDR3 bases are TGTGCCAGCAGTGAAATAGGGGCCAGGGGCTACACCTTC. This codes for CASSEIGARGYTF.

The chain has TRBV6-2 or TRBV6-3 and TRBJ2-7, with 8 bases matching TRBD2. With 7 bases clipped from V and 4 bases from J, the junction kept 3 bases outside the gene matches. The CDR3 extends over 12 amino acids. CDR1 is MNHEY, CDR2 SVGEGT, per germline. CDR3 region: CASTGRGYEQYF. The CDR3 DNA follows: TGTGCCAGCACCGGGAGGGGATACGAGCAGTACTTC.

There are a few counts of this clonotype. The chain couples TRBV6-1 to TRBJ2-7, with TRBD2 identical over 9 bases. The V gene's germline CDR1 is MNHNS and CDR2 SASEGT. V trimming: 2 bases; J trimming: 6 bases; junction bases outside the gene matches: 8. This CDR3 has 15 amino acids. As DNA, the CDR3 is TGTGCCAGCAGTGAAAGTCAGGGACTAGCCTCCGAGCAGTACTTC. Its protein is CASSESQGLASEQYF.

This clonotype was counted ten times or more. This chain links TRBV2 with TRBJ1-5; 7 nucleotides agree with TRBD1. The CDR3 spans 16 residues. Germline V lookup: CDR1 SNHLY, CDR2 FYNNEI. The junction had 8 bases not matched to a gene; V was cut back by 0 bases and J by 6 bases. CDR3 loop: CASSEARPGGSQPQHF. The CDR3 DNA reads TGTGCCAGCAGTGAAGCGCGTCCAGGGGGAAGTCAGCCCCAGCATTTT.

This clonotype was seen ten or more times. The chain recombines TRBV2 with TRBJ1-2; D not resolved. This CDR3 spans 12 amino acids. CDR1 and CDR2 (germline): SNHLY, FYNNEI. Trimming cost V 7 bases and J 3 bases, with 9 bases left between them. The CDR3 sequence is CASKRADYGYTF. The DNA for the CDR3 is TGTGCCAGCAAGCGGGCCGACTATGGCTACACCTTC.

This chain uses TRBV2 with TRBJ1-1; D possibly corresponds to TRBD1 (6 bases). Trimming stripped 4 bases from V and 3 bases from J, with 9 bases between. Germline V gene lookup returns CDR1 SNHLY and CDR2 FYNNEI. This CDR3 comprises 13 residues. CDR3 in DNA: TGTGCCAGCAGTGGGGACACCTACACTGAAGCTTTCTTT. This encodes CASSGDTYTEAFF.

The chain has TRBV6-2 or TRBV6-3 and TRBJ2-7; no firm D call. The CDR3 loop spans 14 amino acids. The V end was cut by 4 bases, the J end by 1 base, with 11 bases between. Germline V CDR1 and CDR2: MNHEY, SVGEGT. CDR3 nucleotide sequence: TGTGCCAGCAGTTCTCGCTTTCGGTCCTACGAGCAGTACTTC. Its translation: CASSSRFRSYEQYF.

This clonotype was detected many times. V and J are TRBV28 and TRBJ1-2; maybe TRBD1 (6 bases). The CDR3 spans 15 residues. The V and J ends lost 3 bases and 4 bases respectively, with 15 bases between them. The germline CDR1 and CDR2 sequences are MDHEN and SYDVKM. The CDR3 loop is CASSLQIRGGYGYTF. CDR3 in DNA: TGTGCCAGCAGTTTGCAAATCAGGGGAGGCTATGGCTACACCTTC.

This clonotype was detected ten times or more. The V and J genes are TRBV7-9 and TRBJ1-6, with D hard to call. This CDR3 comprises 16 residues. CDR1 is SEHNR, CDR2 FQNEAQ, per germline (reference sequence). Trimming removed 1 base from V and 8 bases from J, with 15 bases in between. The CDR3 DNA follows: TGTGCCAGCAGCTTAGGGTCCGGGAGGAAGGATTCACCCCTCCACTTT. Translating it yields CASSLGSGRKDSPLHF.

This clonotype showed up many times. V usage is TRBV29-1 and J usage is TRBJ1-2; tentatively, D is TRBD1 (5 bases). The V gene's germline CDR1 is SQVTM and CDR2 ANQGSEA. Between the trimmed V and J ends, which lost 3 bases and 8 bases, there was a span of 13 bases. The CDR3 has 12 residues. DNA for the CDR3: TGCAGCGTTGATGGGGACCGGGGAGGCTACACCTTC. Its protein product is CSVDGDRGGYTF.